A selection of T cell receptor beta chains follows, all from one sample in a study of cytomegalovirus exposure and HLA in healthy donors. Generated by immunoSEQ multiplex PCR, the TCRdb table keeps only in-frame clones and is missing some. This sample carries more than 100,000 clones, with approximately 1.5% going to the ten biggest clones. The sample was PBMCs. The receptor source for this set is a woman in her forties in good health and CMV-seronegative. Both conserved end residues are part of each CDR3. A D gene is named only where the DNA matches it firmly.

TRBV5-4,TRBJ2-5,TRBD2,TGTGCCAGCAGCTTGGGTGGACTAGCGAGAGAGACCCAGTACTTC,CASSLGGLARETQYF
TRBV27,TRBJ2-1,TRBD2,TGTGCCAGCAGAAAAAGCGGGGGGCCCAATAATGAGCAGTTCTTC,CASRKSGGPNNEQFF
TRBV28,TRBJ2-3,NA,TGTGCCAGCAGTTTAAGGGGTGGGGGCACAGATACGCAGTATTTT,CASSLRGGGTDTQYF
TRBV7-2,TRBJ1-1,TRBD1,TGTGCCAGCAGCCGTGACAGGGCCACTGAAGCTTTCTTT,CASSRDRATEAFF
TRBV7-9,TRBJ2-2,NA,TGTGCCAGCAGCTTCCTAAACGGGGAGCTGTTTTTT,CASSFLNGELFF
TRBV27,TRBJ2-4,NA,TGTGCCAGCAGTACCGGGATGGGCAAAAACATTCAGTACTTC,CASSTGMGKNIQYF
TRBV13,TRBJ2-3,TRBD2,TGTGCCAGCAGTCGCCCTGCGGGGGAGGCAGATACGCAGTATTTT,CASSRPAGEADTQYF
TRBV27,TRBJ2-1,TRBD2,TGTGCCAGCAGTTCCCCATGGCGGGGGGCGGATGAGCAGTTCTTC,CASSSPWRGADEQFF
TRBV5-1,TRBJ2-2,NA,TGCGCCAGCAGCTTGGGCCCCATAGTCAACCCGAACACCGGGGAGCTGTTTTTT,CASSLGPIVNPNTGELFF
TRBV19,TRBJ1-1,TRBD1,TGTGCCAGTAACCGACAGGGGAGGGGGAGCACTGAAGCTTTCTTT,CASNRQGRGSTEAFF
TRBV9,TRBJ2-1,TRBD2,TGTGCCAGCAGTGTACGTGAGCGGGGGAGCAACAATGAGCAGTTCTTC,CASSVRERGSNNEQFF
TRBV10-3,TRBJ1-2,TRBD1,TGTGCCATCAGTGAGAACAGGGGCGGCTACACCTTC,CAISENRGGYTF
TRBV2,TRBJ1-4,NA,TGTGCCAGCAGTTTCTTCCGGGACTCTAATGAAAAACTGTTTTTT,CASSFFRDSNEKLFF
TRBV27,TRBJ2-5,NA,TGTGCCAGCAGTGCGTATAGAGGGGAGACCCAGTACTTC,CASSAYRGETQYF
TRBV21-1,TRBJ1-5,NA,TGTGCCAGCAGCATAAAAATGACAGATTGCAATCAGCCCCAGCATTTT,CASSIKMTDCNQPQHF
TRBV11-1,TRBJ2-7,TRBD2,TGTGCCAGCAGCTTAGCAAACGGGAGGCTGGACGAGCAGTACTTC,CASSLANGRLDEQYF
TRBV9,TRBJ2-1,TRBD1,TGTGCCAGCAGCCTTTACAGGGGGAACACCTACAATGAGCAGTTCTTC,CASSLYRGNTYNEQFF
TRBV7-7,TRBJ2-5,NA,TGTGCTAGCAGCCCCCTCGGAGAGACCCAGTACTTC,CASSPLGETQYF
TRBV6-1,TRBJ2-5,NA,TGTGCCAGTGGGAGGCAGACCAACCAAGAGACCCAGTACTTC,CASGRQTNQETQYF
TRBV9,TRBJ2-3,NA,TGTGCCAGCAGCGTACGGGCGGGGAGCACAGATACGCAGTATTTT,CASSVRAGSTDTQYF
TRBV5-8,TRBJ1-2,NA,TGTGCCAGCAGCTTGGAGGGGGGGCGCAACTATGGCTACACCTTC,CASSLEGGRNYGYTF
TRBV29-1,TRBJ1-5,TRBD1,TGCAGCGTTGGAGGGACAGTCAATCAGCCCCAGCATTTT,CSVGGTVNQPQHF
TRBV28,TRBJ1-1,NA,TGTGCCAGCAGTTTAATCTGGAACACTGAAGCTTTCTTT,CASSLIWNTEAFF
TRBV5-4,TRBJ2-6,TRBD1,TGTGCCAGCAGCTTCAGGACAGGGCGATCTGGGGCCAACGTCCTGACTTTC,CASSFRTGRSGANVLTF
TRBV6-5,TRBJ2-5,NA,TGTGCCAGCAGTTACTCGAGATACCAAGAGACCCAGTACTTC,CASSYSRYQETQYF
TRBV5-4,TRBJ1-1,NA,TGTGCCAGCAGCTCCCCCTTGGACAGTGAAGCTTTCTTT,CASSSPLDSEAFF
TRBV19,TRBJ1-5,NA,TGTGCCAGTCTTAGAACCGCAGGGAGGGATCAGCCCCAGCATTTT,CASLRTAGRDQPQHF
TRBV4-3,TRBJ1-2,NA,TGCGCCAGCAGCCACCCGCCCGGGCAGGGGTTCTTAGGCTACACCTTC,CASSHPPGQGFLGYTF
TRBV6-5,TRBJ2-3,TRBD1,TGTGCCAGCAGTTCGTTCGACAGGGCCTACACAGATACGCAGTATTTT,CASSSFDRAYTDTQYF
TRBV19,TRBJ1-5,TRBD1,TGTGCCAGTAGTATGTTCCCGGCGGGACAGGGGATATTTCAGCCCCAGCATTTT,CASSMFPAGQGIFQPQHF
TRBV5-4,TRBJ2-3,TRBD2,TGTGCCAGCACCCGAGAGCAGCGGGGGGCGGGGCGTGATACGCAGTATTTT,CASTREQRGAGRDTQYF
TRBV4-3,TRBJ1-5,NA,TGCGCCAGCAGCGCGGGACGAAATCAGCCCCAGCATTTT,CASSAGRNQPQHF
TRBV5-6,TRBJ1-5,NA,TGTGCCAGCAGCAGCGGGGGTAATCAGCCCCAGCATTTT,CASSSGGNQPQHF
TRBV7-3,TRBJ1-1,NA,TGTGCCAGCAGCTTAGATGAGGGATCGGAAGCTTTCTTT,CASSLDEGSEAFF
TRBV2,TRBJ2-7,TRBD2,TGTGCCACCTTAGCGGGAAAAGAGCAGTACTTC,CATLAGKEQYF
TRBV4-1,TRBJ2-3,TRBD2,TGCGCCAGCAGCCAAGATTCGGTCGTTGGGACTAGCGGCACAGATACGCAGTATTTT,CASSQDSVVGTSGTDTQYF
TRBV29-1,TRBJ1-4,TRBD1,TGCAGCGTTGAAGATCCCAGGGGGCGTGAAAAACTGTTTTTT,CSVEDPRGREKLFF